This T cell receptor (beta chain) was sequenced during a study of graft-versus-host responses after intestinal transplantation. Study-level information: As for transplant type, recipients had multivisceral, liver-intestinal, or isolated intestinal grafts. For around 3 years after anti-thymocyte globulin induction, all recipients took tacrolimus and steroids.

Only one count was recorded for this clone. Its target is unknown. V shed 7 bases and J shed 4 bases, with 14 bases lying between them. The CDR3 spans 13 residues. Germline V gene lookup returns CDR1 MNHEY and CDR2 SVGAGI. Profiled with immunoSEQ multiplex PCR; TCRdb holds only in-frame clones, not every one. The sample lists tens of thousands of clones; 75% to 95% were seen once. Notes on the study in general: Ileal or blood samples showed some GvH clones first, and such clones were also found in recipient marrow. Allografts of patients with graft-donor T cell macrochimerism showed high graft-versus-host to host-versus-graft clone ratios.

The receptor's source is a human donor who received an intestinal transplant. The V call is TRBV6-5, the J call TRBJ2-7; perhaps TRBD1 as D (5 bases). The sample here was unstimulated CD8+ T cells sorted from spleen or lymph node cells, taken before intestinal transplant. CDR3 nucleotide sequence: TGTGCCAGCACTCCAAGTCAGGGTTACGAGCAGTACTTC. Translation gives CASTPSQGYEQYF.